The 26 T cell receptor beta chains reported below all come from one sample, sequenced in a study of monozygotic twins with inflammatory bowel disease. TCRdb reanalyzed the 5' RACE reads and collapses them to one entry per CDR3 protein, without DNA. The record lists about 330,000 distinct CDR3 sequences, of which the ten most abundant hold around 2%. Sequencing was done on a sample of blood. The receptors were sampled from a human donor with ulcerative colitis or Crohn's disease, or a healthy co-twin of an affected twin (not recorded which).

Here the CDR3 reads CASSYPASGHNEQFF. The chain links TRBV6-5 to TRBJ2-1; TCRdb proposes TRBD2, but this gene call is untestable without DNA. CDR1 and CDR2 from the germline V gene are MNHEY and SVGAGI. The CDR3 runs to 15 residues.

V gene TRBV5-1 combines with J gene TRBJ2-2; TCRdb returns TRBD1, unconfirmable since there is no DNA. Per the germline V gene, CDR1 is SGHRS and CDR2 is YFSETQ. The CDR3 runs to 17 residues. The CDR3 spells CASSRTPGTGNTGELFF.

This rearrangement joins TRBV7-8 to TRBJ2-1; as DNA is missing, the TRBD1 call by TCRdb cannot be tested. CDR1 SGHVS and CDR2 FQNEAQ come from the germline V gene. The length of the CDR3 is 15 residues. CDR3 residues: CPSRGDRGPYNEQFF.

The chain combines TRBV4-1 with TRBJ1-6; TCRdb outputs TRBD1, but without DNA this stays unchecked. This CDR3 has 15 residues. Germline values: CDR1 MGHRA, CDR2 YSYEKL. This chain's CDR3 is CASSHLGQGNSPLHF.

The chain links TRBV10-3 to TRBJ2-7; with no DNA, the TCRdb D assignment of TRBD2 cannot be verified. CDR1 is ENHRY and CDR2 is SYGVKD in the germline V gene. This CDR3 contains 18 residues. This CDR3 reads CAISASRNQREASYEQYF.

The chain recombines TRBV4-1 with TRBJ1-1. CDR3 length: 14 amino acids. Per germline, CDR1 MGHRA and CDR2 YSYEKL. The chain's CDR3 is CASSQVDGNTEAFF.

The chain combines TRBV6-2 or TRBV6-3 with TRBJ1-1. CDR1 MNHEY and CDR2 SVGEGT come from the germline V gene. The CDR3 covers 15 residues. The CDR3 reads CASSLTTALAGEAFF.

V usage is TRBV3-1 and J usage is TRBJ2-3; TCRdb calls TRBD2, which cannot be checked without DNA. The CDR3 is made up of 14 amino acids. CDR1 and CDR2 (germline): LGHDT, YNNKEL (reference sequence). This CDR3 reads CASRDRALSDTQYF.

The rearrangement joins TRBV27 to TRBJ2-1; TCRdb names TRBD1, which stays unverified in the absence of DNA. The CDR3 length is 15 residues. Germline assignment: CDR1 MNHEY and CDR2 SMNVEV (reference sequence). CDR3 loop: CASSPSGTARLEQFF.

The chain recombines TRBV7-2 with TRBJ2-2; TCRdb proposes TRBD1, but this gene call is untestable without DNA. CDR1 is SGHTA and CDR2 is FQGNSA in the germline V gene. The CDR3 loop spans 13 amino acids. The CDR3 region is CASSLIRAGELFF.

The CDR3 protein is CASSLTGGLGSGQPQHF. This chain links TRBV12-3 or TRBV12-4 with TRBJ1-5; absent DNA, TCRdb's TRBD1 call cannot be checked. This CDR3 comprises 17 residues.

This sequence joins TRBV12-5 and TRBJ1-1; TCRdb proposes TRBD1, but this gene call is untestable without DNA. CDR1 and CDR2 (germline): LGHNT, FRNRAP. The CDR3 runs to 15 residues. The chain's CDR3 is CASGFAPGANTEAFF.

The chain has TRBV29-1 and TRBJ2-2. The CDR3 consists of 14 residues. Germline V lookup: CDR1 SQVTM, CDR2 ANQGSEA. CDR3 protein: CSVVGFSNTGELFF.

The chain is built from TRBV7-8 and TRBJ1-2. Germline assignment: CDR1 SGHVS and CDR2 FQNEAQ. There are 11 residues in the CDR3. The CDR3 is CASTSDVGYTF.

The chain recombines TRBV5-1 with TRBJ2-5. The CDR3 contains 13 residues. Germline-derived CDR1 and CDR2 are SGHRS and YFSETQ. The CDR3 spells CASTGWDQETQYF.

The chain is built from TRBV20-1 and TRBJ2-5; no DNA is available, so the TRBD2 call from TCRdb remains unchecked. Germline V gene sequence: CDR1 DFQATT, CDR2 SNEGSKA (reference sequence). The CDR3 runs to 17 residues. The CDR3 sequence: CSAKGLADPVAKETQYF.

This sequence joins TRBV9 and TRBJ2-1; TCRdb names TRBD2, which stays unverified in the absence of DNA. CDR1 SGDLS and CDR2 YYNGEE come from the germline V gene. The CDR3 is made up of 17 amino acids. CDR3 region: CASSVGIRDFSYNEQFF. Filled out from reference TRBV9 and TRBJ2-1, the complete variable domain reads DSGVTQTPKHLITATGQRVTLRCSPRSGDLSVYWYQQSLDQGLQFLIQYYNGEERAKGNILERFSAQQFPDLHSELNLSSLELGDSALYFCASSVGIRDFSYNEQFFGPGTRLTVL.

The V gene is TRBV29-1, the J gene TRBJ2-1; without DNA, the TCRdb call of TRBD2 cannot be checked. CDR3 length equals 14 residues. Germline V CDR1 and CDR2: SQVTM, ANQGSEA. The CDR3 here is CSVGGGREYNEQFF.

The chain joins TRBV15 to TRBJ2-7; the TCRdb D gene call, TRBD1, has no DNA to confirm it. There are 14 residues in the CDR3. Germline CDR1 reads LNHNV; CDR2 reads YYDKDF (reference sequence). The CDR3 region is CATSRDRGEYEQYF.

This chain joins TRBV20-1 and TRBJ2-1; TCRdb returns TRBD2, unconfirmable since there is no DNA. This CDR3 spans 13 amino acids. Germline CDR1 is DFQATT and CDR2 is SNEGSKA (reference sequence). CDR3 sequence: CSARLAGDPTQFF.

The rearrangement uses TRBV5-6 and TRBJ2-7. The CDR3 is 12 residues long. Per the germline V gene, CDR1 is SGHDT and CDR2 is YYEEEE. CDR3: CASSYRNYEQYF. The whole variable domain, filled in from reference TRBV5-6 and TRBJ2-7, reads DAGVTQSPTHLIKTRGQQVTLRCSPKSGHDTVSWYQQALGQGPQFIFQYYEEEERQRGNFPDRFSGHQFPNYSSELNVNALLLGDSALYLCASSYRNYEQYFGPGTRLTVT.

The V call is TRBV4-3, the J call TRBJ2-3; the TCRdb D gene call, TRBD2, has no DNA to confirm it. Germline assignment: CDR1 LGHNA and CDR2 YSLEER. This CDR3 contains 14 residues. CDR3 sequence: CASSQGGNRDTQYF.

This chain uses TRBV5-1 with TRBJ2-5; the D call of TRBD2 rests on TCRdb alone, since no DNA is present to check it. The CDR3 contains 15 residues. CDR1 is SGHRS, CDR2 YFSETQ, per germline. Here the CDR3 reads CASSLVGLDQETQYF.

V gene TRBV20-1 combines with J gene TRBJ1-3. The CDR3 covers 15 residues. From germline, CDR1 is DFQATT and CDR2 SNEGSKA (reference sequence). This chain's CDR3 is CSARDPREAGNTIYF.

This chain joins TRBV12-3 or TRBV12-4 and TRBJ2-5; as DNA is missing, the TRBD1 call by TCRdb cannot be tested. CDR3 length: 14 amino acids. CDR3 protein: CASSYRTGEETQYF.

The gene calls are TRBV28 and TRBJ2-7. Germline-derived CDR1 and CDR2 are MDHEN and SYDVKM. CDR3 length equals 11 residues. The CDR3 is CASSLNYEQYF.